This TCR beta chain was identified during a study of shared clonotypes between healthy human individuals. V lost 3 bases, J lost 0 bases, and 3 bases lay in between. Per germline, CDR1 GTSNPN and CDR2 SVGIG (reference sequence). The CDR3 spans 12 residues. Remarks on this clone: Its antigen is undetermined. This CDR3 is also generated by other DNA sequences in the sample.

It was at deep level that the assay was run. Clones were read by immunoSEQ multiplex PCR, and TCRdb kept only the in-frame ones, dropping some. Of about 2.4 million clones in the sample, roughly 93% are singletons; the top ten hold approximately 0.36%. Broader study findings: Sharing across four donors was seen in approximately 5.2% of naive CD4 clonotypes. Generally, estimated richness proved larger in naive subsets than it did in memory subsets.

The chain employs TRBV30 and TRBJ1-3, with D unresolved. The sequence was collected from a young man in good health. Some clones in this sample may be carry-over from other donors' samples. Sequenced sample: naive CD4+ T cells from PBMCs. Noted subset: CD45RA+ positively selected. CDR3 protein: CAWRGSGNTIYF. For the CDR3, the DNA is TGTGCCTGGAGAGGCTCTGGAAACACCATATATTTT.